This T cell receptor beta chain derives from a study of T cell responses to AZD1222 COVID-19 vaccine. Study observations and caveats: Spike-wide vaccine-associated CD4 TCRs dominated at 160-218 and 743-854. Spike-specific TCR breadth and depth grew following two AZD1222 doses. Reports say nearly half of spike-specific TCRs go after unmutated variant regions.

About this clone itself: Antigen unknown.

The method was immunoSEQ multiplex PCR; TCRdb's version includes in-frame clones alone and lacks a portion of them. Counted here are 130,000 to 150,000 clones, 82% occurring once; the ten biggest clones make up about 4%. Germline values: CDR1 SEHNR, CDR2 FQNEAQ (reference sequence). The CDR3 is 16 residues long. Trimming cost V 5 bases and J 2 bases, with 19 bases left between them. The starting material was peripheral blood, obtained on day 0 of MenACWY control vaccination. The gene calls are TRBV7-9 and TRBJ2-7; D might be TRBD1 or TRBD2, each matching 5 bases. This TCR came from an adult in good health. DNA for the CDR3: TGTGCCAGCAGCACCGGGGAGTTCGGGACCCCCTACGAGCAGTACTTC. It yields the protein CASSTGEFGTPYEQYF.